Following are 7 T cell receptor beta chains from one sample sequenced in a study of blood T cell repertoires in COVID-19. Generated by immunoSEQ multiplex PCR, the TCRdb table keeps only in-frame clones and is missing some. This repertoire shows about 120,000 clones, around 87% found once; its top ten account for 25% to 35%. Sequenced: peripheral blood. These TCRs come from a woman aged 70 to 79 with acute or convalescent COVID-19.

The chain links TRBV28 to TRBJ2-3; perhaps TRBD2 as D (6 bases). The CDR3 spans 14 residues. The V gene lost 9 bases and the J gene lost 2 bases, with 15 bases spanning the gap. In germline, CDR1 is MDHEN, CDR2 SYDVKM. The CDR3 sequence: CASGRAGLTDTQYF. The CDR3 DNA is TGTGCCAGTGGTAGGGCGGGGCTCACAGATACGCAGTATTTT.

The rearrangement uses TRBV28 and TRBJ2-1; 8 bases map to TRBD2. The J segment lost 3 bases and the V segment lost 6 bases, leaving 1 base of the junction unmatched. Germline V gene lookup returns CDR1 MDHEN and CDR2 SYDVKM. The CDR3 runs 13 residues. Here the CDR3 reads CASRLAVYNEQFF. In DNA form, the CDR3 reads TGTGCCAGCAGACTAGCGGTCTACAATGAGCAGTTCTTC. The variable domain in full, completed from reference TRBV28 and TRBJ2-1, reads DVKVTQSSRYLVKRTGEKVFLECVQDMDHENMFWYRQDPGLGLRLIYFSYDVKMKEKGDIPEGYSVSREKKERFSLILESASTNQTSMYLCASRLAVYNEQFFGPGTRLTVL.

The rearrangement links TRBV28 to TRBJ2-7; possibly TRBD1 for D (6 bases). Germline V CDR1 and CDR2: MDHEN, SYDVKM. The germline V and J ends were trimmed by 8 bases and 3 bases, with 11 bases remaining between them. This CDR3 contains 12 residues. The CDR3 sequence: CASGGAGYEQYF. DNA of the CDR3: TGTGCCAGCGGGGGCGCCGGCTACGAGCAGTACTTC.

This clone was seen a single time. The V and J genes are TRBV10-2 and TRBJ2-2; 8 bases match TRBD2. Trimming removed 3 bases from V and 5 bases from J; junction bases left unmatched: 2. Germline assignment: CDR1 WSHSY and CDR2 SAAADI. The CDR3 has 14 amino acids. The CDR3: CASSEPGGTGELFF. The CDR3 DNA sequence: TGCGCCAGCAGTGAACCGGGGGGGACCGGGGAGCTGTTTTTT.

V and J are TRBV7-9 and TRBJ2-7; D is unresolved. The CDR3 has 14 amino acids. Trimming stripped 3 bases from V and 5 bases from J, with 14 bases between. Germline assignment: CDR1 SEHNR and CDR2 FQNEAQ (reference sequence). This CDR3 is CASSLNSPQDEQYF. The CDR3 nucleotides read TGTGCCAGCAGCTTGAACAGCCCTCAGGACGAGCAGTACTTC.

The V call is TRBV28, the J call TRBJ2-3; TRBD2 agrees at 11 bases. The V and J ends lost 2 bases and 6 bases, in that order; junction bases with no gene match: 4. The germline CDR1 and CDR2 sequences are MDHEN and SYDVKM. The CDR3 spans 15 residues. CDR3 nucleotide sequence: TGTGCCAGCAGTTTAAGAGTAGCGGGGGGGGATACGCAGTATTTT. Protein: CASSLRVAGGDTQYF.

This chain links TRBV19 with TRBJ1-3; 7 bases align to TRBD1. The J segment lost 4 bases and the V segment lost 4 bases, leaving 10 bases of the junction unmatched. The CDR3 runs to 16 residues. Germline values: CDR1 LNHDA, CDR2 SQIVND (reference sequence). CDR3 bases: TGTGCCAGTAGTACAAACTCCCAGGGACAGGGAAACACCATATATTTT. Translating gives CASSTNSQGQGNTIYF. Based on the CDR3 plus reference TRBV19 and TRBJ1-3, the full variable domain is DGGITQSPKYLFRKEGQNVTLSCEQNLNHDAMYWYRQDPGQGLRLIYYSQIVNDFQKGDIAEGYSVSREKKESFPLTVTSAQKNPTAFYLCASSTNSQGQGNTIYFGEGSWLTVV.